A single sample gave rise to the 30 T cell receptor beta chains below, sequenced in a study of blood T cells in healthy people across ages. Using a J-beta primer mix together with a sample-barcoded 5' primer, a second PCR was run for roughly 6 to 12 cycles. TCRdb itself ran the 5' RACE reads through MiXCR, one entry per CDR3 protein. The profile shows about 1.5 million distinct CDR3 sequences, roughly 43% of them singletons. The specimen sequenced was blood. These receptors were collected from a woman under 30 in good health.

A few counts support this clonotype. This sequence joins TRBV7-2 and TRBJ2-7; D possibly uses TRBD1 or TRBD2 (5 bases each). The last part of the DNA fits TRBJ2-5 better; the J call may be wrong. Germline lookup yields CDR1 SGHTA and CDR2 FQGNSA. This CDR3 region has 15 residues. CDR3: CASTPEGLGTETQYF. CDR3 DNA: TGTGCCAGCACCCCAGAAGGTTTGGGGACAGAGACCCAGTACTTC.

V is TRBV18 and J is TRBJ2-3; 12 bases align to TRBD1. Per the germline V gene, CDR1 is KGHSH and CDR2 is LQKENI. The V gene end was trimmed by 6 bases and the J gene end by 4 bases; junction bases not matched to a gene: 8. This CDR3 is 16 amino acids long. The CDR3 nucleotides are TGTGCCAGCTCTCAAGGGACAGGGGGCGAAGCAGATACGCAGTATTTT. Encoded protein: CASSQGTGGEADTQYF.

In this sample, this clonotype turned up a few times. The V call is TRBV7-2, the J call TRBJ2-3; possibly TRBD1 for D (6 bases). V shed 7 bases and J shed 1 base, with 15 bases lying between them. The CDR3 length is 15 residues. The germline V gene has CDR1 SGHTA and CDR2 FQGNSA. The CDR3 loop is CASTIGGRGTDTQYF. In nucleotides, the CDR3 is TGTGCCAGCACCATAGGGGGAAGGGGCACAGATACGCAGTATTTT.

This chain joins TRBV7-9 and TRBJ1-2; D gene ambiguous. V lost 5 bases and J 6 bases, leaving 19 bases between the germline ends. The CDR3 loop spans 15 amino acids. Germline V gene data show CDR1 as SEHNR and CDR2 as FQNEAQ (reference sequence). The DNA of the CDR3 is TGTGCCAGCAGCCCCCCCGGATGGGAAAGGGATGGCTACACCTTC. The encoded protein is CASSPPGWERDGYTF.

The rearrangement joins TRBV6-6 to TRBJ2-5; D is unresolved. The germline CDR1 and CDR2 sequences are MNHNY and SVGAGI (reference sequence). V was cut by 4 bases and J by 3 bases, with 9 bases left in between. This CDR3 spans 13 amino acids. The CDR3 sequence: CASSSSREETQYF. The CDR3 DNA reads TGTGCCAGCAGTTCGAGTAGGGAAGAGACCCAGTACTTC.

In nucleotides, the CDR3 is TGTGCCAGCAGTGAACCTCGCCACACCCGCTATGGCTACACCTTC. This translates into CASSEPRHTRYGYTF. The chain joins TRBV6-1 to TRBJ1-2; no firm D call. CDR1 and CDR2 from the germline V gene are MNHNS and SASEGT. Deletions cut 2 bases from V and 4 bases from J, with 14 bases between. This CDR3 contains 15 residues.

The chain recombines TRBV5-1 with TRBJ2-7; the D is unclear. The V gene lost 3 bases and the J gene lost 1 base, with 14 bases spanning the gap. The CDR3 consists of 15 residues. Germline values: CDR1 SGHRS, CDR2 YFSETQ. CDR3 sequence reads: CASSWAASRSYEQYF. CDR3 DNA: TGCGCCAGCAGCTGGGCAGCCTCCCGGTCCTACGAGCAGTACTTC.

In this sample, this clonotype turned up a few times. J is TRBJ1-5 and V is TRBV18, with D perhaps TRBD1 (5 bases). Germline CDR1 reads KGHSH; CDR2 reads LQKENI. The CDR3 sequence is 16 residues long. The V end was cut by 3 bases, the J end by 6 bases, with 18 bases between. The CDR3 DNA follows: TGTGCCAGCTCACCGGGGACTGATCGTCGTGTTCAGCCCCAGCATTTT. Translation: CASSPGTDRRVQPQHF.

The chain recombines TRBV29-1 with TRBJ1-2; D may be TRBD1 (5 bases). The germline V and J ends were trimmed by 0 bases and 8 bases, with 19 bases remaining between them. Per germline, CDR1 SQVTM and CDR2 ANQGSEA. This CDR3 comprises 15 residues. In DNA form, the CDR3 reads TGCAGCGTTGAAGATCGGGGGGAGAAGGCTGAGGGCTACACCTTC. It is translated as CSVEDRGEKAEGYTF.

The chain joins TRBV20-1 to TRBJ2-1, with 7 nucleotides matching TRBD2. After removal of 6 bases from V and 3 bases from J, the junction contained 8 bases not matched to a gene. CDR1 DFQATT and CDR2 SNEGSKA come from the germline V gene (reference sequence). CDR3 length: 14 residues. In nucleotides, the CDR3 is TGCAGTGCACAAACTAGCGTGGACTACAATGAGCAGTTCTTC. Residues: CSAQTSVDYNEQFF.

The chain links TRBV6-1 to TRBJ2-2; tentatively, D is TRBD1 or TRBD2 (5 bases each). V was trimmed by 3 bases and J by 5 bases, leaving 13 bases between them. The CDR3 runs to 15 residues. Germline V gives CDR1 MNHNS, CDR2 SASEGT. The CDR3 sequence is CASSEPGAVTGELFF. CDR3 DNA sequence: TGTGCCAGCAGTGAGCCCGGGGCTGTGACCGGGGAGCTGTTTTTT.

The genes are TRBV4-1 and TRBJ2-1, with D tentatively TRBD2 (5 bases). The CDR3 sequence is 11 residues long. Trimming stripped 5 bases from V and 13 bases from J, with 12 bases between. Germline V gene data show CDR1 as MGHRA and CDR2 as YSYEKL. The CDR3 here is CASSGGLGQFF. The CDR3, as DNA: TGCGCCAGCAGCGGCGGACTGGGACAGTTCTTC.

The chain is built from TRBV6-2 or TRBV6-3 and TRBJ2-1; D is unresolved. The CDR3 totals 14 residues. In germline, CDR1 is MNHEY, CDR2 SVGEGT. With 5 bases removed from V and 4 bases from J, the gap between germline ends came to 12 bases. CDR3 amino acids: CASSKTLDYNEQFF. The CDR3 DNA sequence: TGTGCCAGCAGTAAAACTTTGGATTACAATGAGCAGTTCTTC.

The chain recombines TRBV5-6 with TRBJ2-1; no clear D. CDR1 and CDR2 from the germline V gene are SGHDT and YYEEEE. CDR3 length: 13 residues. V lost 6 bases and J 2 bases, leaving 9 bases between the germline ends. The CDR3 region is CASKLLPYNEQFF. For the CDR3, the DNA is TGTGCCAGCAAACTCTTACCCTACAATGAGCAGTTCTTC.

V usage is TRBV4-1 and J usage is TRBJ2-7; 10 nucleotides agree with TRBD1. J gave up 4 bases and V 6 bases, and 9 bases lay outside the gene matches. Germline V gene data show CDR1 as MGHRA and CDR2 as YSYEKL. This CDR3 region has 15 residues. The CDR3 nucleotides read TGCGCCAGCAGACCATCCGGGACAGGGGATTACGAGCAGTACTTC. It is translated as CASRPSGTGDYEQYF.

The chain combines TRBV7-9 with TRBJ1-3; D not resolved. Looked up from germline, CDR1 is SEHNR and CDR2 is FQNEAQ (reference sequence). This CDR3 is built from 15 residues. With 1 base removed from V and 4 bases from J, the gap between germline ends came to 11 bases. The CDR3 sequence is CASSLGPPAGNTIYF. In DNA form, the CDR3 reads TGTGCCAGCAGCTTAGGTCCCCCTGCGGGAAACACCATATATTTT.

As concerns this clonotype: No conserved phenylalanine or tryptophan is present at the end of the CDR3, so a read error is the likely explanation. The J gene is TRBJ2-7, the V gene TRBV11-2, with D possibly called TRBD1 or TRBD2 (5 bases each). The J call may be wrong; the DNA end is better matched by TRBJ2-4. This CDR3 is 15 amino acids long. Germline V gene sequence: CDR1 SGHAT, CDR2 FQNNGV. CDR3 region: CASSTLLGAENIQYS. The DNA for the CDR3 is TGTGCCAGCAGCACGCTACTCGGGGCGGAAAACATTCAGTACTCC.

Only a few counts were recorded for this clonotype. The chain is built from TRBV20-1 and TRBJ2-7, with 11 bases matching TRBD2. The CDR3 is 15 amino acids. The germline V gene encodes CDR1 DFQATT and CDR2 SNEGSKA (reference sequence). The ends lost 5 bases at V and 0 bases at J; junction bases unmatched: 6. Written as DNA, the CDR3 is TGCAGTGCTGCCTGGACTAGCGGGTTCTCCTACGAGCAGTACTTC. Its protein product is CSAAWTSGFSYEQYF.

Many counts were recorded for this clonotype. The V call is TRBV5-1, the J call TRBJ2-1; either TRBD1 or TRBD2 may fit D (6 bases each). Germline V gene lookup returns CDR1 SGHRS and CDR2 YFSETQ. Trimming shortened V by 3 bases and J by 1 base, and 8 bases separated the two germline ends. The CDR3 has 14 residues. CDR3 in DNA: TGCGCCAGCAGCTCGGGGGCATCCTACAATGAGCAGTTCTTC. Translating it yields CASSSGASYNEQFF.

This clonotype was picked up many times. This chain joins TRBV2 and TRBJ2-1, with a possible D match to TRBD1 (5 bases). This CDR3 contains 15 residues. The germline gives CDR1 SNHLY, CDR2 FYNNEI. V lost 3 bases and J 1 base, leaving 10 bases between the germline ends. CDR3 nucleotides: TGTGCCAGCAGTGATCAGGGTTCATCCTACAATGAGCAGTTCTTC. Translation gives CASSDQGSSYNEQFF.

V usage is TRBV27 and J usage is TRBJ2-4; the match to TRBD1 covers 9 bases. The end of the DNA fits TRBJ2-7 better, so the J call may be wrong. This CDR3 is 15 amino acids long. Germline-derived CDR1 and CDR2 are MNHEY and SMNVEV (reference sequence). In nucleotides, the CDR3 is TGTGCCAGCAGTTACACAGGGGGCTTCTCCTACGAGCAGTACTTC. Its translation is CASSYTGGFSYEQYF.

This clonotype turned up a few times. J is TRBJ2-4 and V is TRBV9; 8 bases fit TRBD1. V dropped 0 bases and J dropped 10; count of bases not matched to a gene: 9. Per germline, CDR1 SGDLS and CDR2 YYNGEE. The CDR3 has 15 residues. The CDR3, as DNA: TGTGCCAGCAGCGTAGACCTCACAGGGGGTGGGATTCAGTACTTC. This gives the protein CASSVDLTGGGIQYF.

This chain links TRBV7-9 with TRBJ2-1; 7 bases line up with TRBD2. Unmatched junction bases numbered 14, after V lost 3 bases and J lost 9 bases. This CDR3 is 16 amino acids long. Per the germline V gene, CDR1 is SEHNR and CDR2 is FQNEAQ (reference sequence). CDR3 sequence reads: CASSLSLAGSYPEQFF. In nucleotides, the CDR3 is TGTGCCAGCAGCTTGTCGTTAGCGGGCTCCTACCCTGAGCAGTTCTTC.

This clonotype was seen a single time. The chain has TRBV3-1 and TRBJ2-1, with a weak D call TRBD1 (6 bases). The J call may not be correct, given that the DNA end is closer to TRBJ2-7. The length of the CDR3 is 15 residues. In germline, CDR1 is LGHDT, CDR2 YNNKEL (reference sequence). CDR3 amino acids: CASSRGRTETYEQYF. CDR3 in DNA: TGTGCCAGCAGCCGCGGCCGGACAGAAACATACGAGCAGTACTTC.

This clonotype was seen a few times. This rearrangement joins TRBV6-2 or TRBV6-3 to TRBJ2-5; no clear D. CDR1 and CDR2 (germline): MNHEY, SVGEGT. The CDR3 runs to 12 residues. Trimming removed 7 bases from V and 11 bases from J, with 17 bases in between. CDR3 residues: CASTTSVYAQYF. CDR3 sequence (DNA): TGTGCCAGCACCACGTCTGTCTACGCGCAGTACTTC.

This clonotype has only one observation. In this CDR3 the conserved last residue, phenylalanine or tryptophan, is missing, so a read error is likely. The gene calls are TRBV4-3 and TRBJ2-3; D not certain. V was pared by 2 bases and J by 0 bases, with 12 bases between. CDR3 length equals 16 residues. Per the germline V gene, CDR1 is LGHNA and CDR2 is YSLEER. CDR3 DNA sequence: TGCGCCAGCAGCCAATGGGCAGCCCCTAGCACAGATACGCAGTATTTA. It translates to CASSQWAAPSTDTQYL.

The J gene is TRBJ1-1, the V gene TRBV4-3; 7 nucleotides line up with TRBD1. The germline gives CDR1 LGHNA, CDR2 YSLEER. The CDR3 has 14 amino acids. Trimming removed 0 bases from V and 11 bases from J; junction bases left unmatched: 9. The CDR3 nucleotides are TGCGCCAGCAGCCAAGATACGAGACAGGGCTCGGCTTTCTTT. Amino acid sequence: CASSQDTRQGSAFF.

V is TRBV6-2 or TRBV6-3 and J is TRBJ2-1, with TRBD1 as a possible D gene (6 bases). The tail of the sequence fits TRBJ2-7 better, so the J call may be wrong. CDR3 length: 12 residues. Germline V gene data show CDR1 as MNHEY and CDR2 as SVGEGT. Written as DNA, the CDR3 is TGTGCCAGCAGAACAGGGTTTAACGAGCAGTACTTC. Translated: CASRTGFNEQYF.

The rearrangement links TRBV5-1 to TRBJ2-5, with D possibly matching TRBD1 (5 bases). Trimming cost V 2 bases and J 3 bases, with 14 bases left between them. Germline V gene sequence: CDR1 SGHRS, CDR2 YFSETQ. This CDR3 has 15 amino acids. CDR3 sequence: CASSFRTGGEETQYF. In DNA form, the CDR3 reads TGCGCCAGCAGCTTTAGAACAGGCGGTGAAGAGACCCAGTACTTC.

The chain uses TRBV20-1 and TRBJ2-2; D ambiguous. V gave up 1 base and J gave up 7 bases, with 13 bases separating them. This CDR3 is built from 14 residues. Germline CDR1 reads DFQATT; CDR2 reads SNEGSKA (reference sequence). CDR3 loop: CSARGRRIGGELFF. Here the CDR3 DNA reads TGCAGTGCTAGAGGCCGTCGCATTGGCGGGGAGCTGTTTTTT.